This TCR beta chain is drawn from a study of early stage breast cancer tumors. Study overall: Most of the 16 invasive tumors were ER+, PR+ and HER2-.

Clones were sequenced by immunoSEQ multiplex PCR, and TCRdb holds only the in-frame ones, with some missing. Here the sample spans around 11,000 clones, more than 70% being singletons. On this clone itself: The antigen remains undetermined.

Germline V gene sequence: CDR1 LNHDA, CDR2 SQIVND (reference sequence). CDR3 length: 16 residues. Trimming removed 8 bases from V and 11 bases from J; junction bases left unmatched: 19. About 20-55 mg of tumor tissue was diced per sample. Whole-study findings and limits: Tumors had 2.5 to 3-fold higher T cell density and higher clonality than adjacent normal breast tissue.

The chain recombines TRBV19 with TRBJ1-4, with 8 bases aligning to TRBD1. This TCR was recovered from a person aged 70 to 85 with breast cancer. Source material: breast tumor tissue. The CDR3, as DNA: TGTGCCAGTGGCTTTACGGACAGGGTGGGCCGGGGGAAACTGTTTTTT. It codes for CASGFTDRVGRGKLFF.